The next 28 T cell receptor beta chains were all read from a single sample in a study of cytomegalovirus exposure and HLA in healthy donors. Clones were sequenced by immunoSEQ multiplex PCR, and TCRdb holds only the in-frame ones, with some missing. Among roughly 64,000 clones listed, 90% to 95% were seen once. Material for sequencing was PBMCs. The receptors were sampled from a woman younger than 30 in good health and CMV-seropositive.

The V call is TRBV5-1, the J call TRBJ2-7, with D tentatively TRBD1 (5 bases). CDR3 size: 13 residues. The germline V and J ends were trimmed by 9 bases and 3 bases, with 16 bases remaining between them. Germline CDR1 is SGHRS and CDR2 is YFSETQ. The CDR3 coding sequence is TGCGCCACCGCCAGGGTTTCCAACTACGAGCAGTACTTC. It translates to CATARVSNYEQYF.

The V gene is TRBV2, the J gene TRBJ2-3, with a possible D match to TRBD2 (6 bases). The germline V and J ends were trimmed by 2 bases and 8 bases, with 14 bases remaining between them. CDR1 and CDR2 (germline): SNHLY, FYNNEI. This CDR3 comprises 14 residues. The CDR3 protein is CASSELAAVVTQYF. CDR3 in DNA: TGTGCCAGCAGTGAATTAGCGGCGGTCGTTACGCAGTATTTT.

This chain uses TRBV19 with TRBJ1-2; 7 positions agree with TRBD1. The germline gives CDR1 LNHDA, CDR2 SQIVND (reference sequence). The CDR3 loop spans 14 amino acids. With V trimmed by 2 bases and J by 10 bases, 10 bases remained unmatched. The CDR3 spells CASSISQTGLNYTF. Written as DNA, the CDR3 is TGTGCCAGTAGTATATCCCAGACAGGGTTGAACTACACCTTC.

Worth noting for this clone: Its ends do not fully match the called genes, so a read error is possible. The chain couples TRBV7-8 to TRBJ2-7; 12 bases align to TRBD2. CDR1 SGHVS and CDR2 FQNEAQ come from the germline V gene. The CDR3 has 14 residues. CDR3 protein: CASSLAGGAYEQYF. The CDR3 region has the DNA TGTGCCAGCAGCCTAGCGGGAGGGGCCTACGAGCAGTACTTC.

The chain recombines TRBV19 with TRBJ1-4; no definite D call. Trimming removed 10 bases from V and 4 bases from J, with 4 bases in between. This CDR3 spans 10 amino acids. In germline, CDR1 is LNHDA, CDR2 SQIVND (reference sequence). CDR3 in amino acids: CATLNEKLFF. CDR3 DNA sequence: TGTGCCACCCTTAATGAAAAACTGTTTTTT. The full variable domain, its missing parts supplied by reference TRBV19 and TRBJ1-4, is DGGITQSPKYLFRKEGQNVTLSCEQNLNHDAMYWYRQDPGQGLRLIYYSQIVNDFQKGDIAEGYSVSREKKESFPLTVTSAQKNPTAFYLCATLNEKLFFGSGTQLSVL.

This sequence joins TRBV7-9 and TRBJ2-5, with 9 bases aligning to TRBD1. Germline V CDR1 and CDR2: SEHNR, FQNEAQ (reference sequence). This CDR3 region has 16 residues. The junction had 7 bases not matched to a gene; V was cut back by 1 base and J by 4 bases. The CDR3 loop reads CASSLGTGGLGETQYF. CDR3 nucleotides: TGTGCCAGCAGCTTAGGAACAGGGGGCTTGGGAGAGACCCAGTACTTC.

The V call is TRBV28, the J call TRBJ2-1; the match to TRBD2 covers 8 bases. V lost 5 bases to trimming and J lost 4 bases; unmatched junction nucleotides: 10. Germline V gene lookup returns CDR1 MDHEN and CDR2 SYDVKM. This CDR3 region has 16 residues. The CDR3 bases are TGTGCCAGCAGTGCTCTAGCGGGCCCTGAATACAATGAGCAGTTCTTC. This gives the protein CASSALAGPEYNEQFF.

The chain combines TRBV28 with TRBJ2-7; 9 bases match TRBD1. With V trimmed by 5 bases and J by 2 bases, 7 bases remained unmatched. The germline gives CDR1 MDHEN, CDR2 SYDVKM. CDR3 size: 15 residues. The CDR3 DNA is TGTGCCAGCAGTGGGGGACAGGGTCAGGCCTACGAGCAGTACTTC. It specifies CASSGGQGQAYEQYF.

This clone was detected once. The genes are TRBV7-2 and TRBJ2-3; D is undetermined. Trimming took off 3 bases at V and 2 bases at J, with 12 bases between the two ends. The CDR3 runs to 15 residues. Germline V gene data show CDR1 as SGHTA and CDR2 as FQGNSA. CDR3 protein: CASSFSAAVTDTQYF. The CDR3 nucleotides are TGTGCCAGCAGCTTCAGCGCCGCCGTCACAGATACGCAGTATTTT.

V usage is TRBV28 and J usage is TRBJ1-5; D is unresolved. The germline gives CDR1 MDHEN, CDR2 SYDVKM. Trimming left V 2 bases short and J 2 bases short, with 10 bases between. The CDR3 covers 15 residues. The CDR3 nucleotides read TGTGCCAGCAGTTTACCCGGGGTCGGCAATCAGCCCCAGCATTTT. It encodes CASSLPGVGNQPQHF.

The chain joins TRBV5-1 to TRBJ2-5; D may be TRBD1 (6 bases). CDR3 length: 16 residues. Per the germline V gene, CDR1 is SGHRS and CDR2 is YFSETQ. Trimming took 0 bases from V and 1 from J, leaving 13 bases between them. The CDR3 DNA reads as TGCGCCAGCAGCTTGGATTCCCGGGACACCCAAGAGACCCAGTACTTC. It translates to CASSLDSRDTQETQYF. The full variable domain, with the rest looked up from reference TRBV5-1 and TRBJ2-5, is KAGVTQTPRYLIKTRGQQVTLSCSPISGHRSVSWYQQTPGQGLQFLFEYFSETQRNKGNFPGRFSGRQFSNSRSEMNVSTLELGDSALYLCASSLDSRDTQETQYFGPGTRLLVL.

DNA of the CDR3: TGTGCCAGCAGCCCTCAAGACAGTCCTAACTATGGCTACACCTTC. Its translation: CASSPQDSPNYGYTF. The J gene is TRBJ1-2, the V gene TRBV11-2, with D perhaps TRBD1 (5 bases). The CDR3 loop spans 15 amino acids. CDR1 is SGHAT, CDR2 FQNNGV, per germline. The V and J ends lost 5 bases and 0 bases respectively, with 13 bases between them.

CDR3 nucleotides: TGTGCCAGCAGCTTGGTTGCTTCGGGAACGGAGCTGTTTTTT. Translated: CASSLVASGTELFF. This rearrangement joins TRBV5-4 to TRBJ2-2; tentatively, D is TRBD2 (5 bases). V was trimmed by 0 bases and J by 10 bases, leaving 13 bases between them. Germline V lookup: CDR1 SGHNT, CDR2 YYREEE (reference sequence). This CDR3 spans 14 amino acids.

This rearrangement joins TRBV10-1 to TRBJ2-1; 7 bases align to TRBD2. Germline V gene data show CDR1 as WNHNN and CDR2 as SYGVQD (reference sequence). CDR3 length: 11 amino acids. Germline trimming cut 3 bases from V and 12 bases from J; bases unmatched to any gene: 2. CDR3 sequence (DNA): TGCGCCAGCAGTGACGGCGGGAGGCAGTTCTTC. Its protein product is CASSDGGRQFF.

The genes are TRBV11-2 and TRBJ2-3; TRBD2 matches at 15 bases. The germline V gene has CDR1 SGHAT and CDR2 FQNNGV. This CDR3 region has 18 residues. J was trimmed by 5 bases and V by 5 bases; bases with no gene match: 11. DNA of the CDR3: TGTGCCAGCAGCCCCCGCGGACTAGCGGGAGGGCTTGGAGATACGCAGTATTTT. It codes for CASSPRGLAGGLGDTQYF. Complete variable domain (other parts from reference TRBV11-2 and TRBJ2-3): EAGVAQSPRYKIIEKRQSVAFWCNPISGHATLYWYQQILGQGPKLLIQFQNNGVVDDSQLPKDRFSAERLKGVDSTLKIQPAKLEDSAVYLCASSPRGLAGGLGDTQYFGPGTRLTVL.

This rearrangement joins TRBV28 to TRBJ1-1; 10 nucleotides line up with TRBD1. The CDR3 loop spans 13 amino acids. Germline CDR1 is MDHEN and CDR2 is SYDVKM. With 6 bases clipped from V and 4 bases from J, the junction kept 2 bases outside the gene matches. CDR3 nucleotides: TGTGCCAGCAGGCGGACAGGGGGCACTGAAGCTTTCTTT. It codes for CASRRTGGTEAFF.

This clone has just one count. The chain recombines TRBV4-2 with TRBJ2-2; TRBD2 agrees at 11 bases. Germline CDR1 and CDR2: LGHNA and YNFKEQ. J lost 6 bases, V lost 1 base, and 7 bases had no gene match. The CDR3 is made up of 17 amino acids. The CDR3 coding sequence is TGTGCCAGCAGCCAAGTCCGGGTTAGCGGGGGGGCCGGGGAGCTGTTTTTT. Its translation is CASSQVRVSGGAGELFF.

V and J are TRBV30 and TRBJ2-3; D uncertain. CDR3 length: 16 residues. V lost 0 bases and J lost 8, with 21 bases in between. Germline V gene lookup returns CDR1 GTSNPN and CDR2 SVGIG (reference sequence). The CDR3 DNA reads TGTGCCTGGAGTGTAAAAGCGTCGGCACCTTCCGGTACGCAGTATTTT. Its protein product is CAWSVKASAPSGTQYF.

Only one count was recorded for this clone. The same CDR3 can be traced to other DNA sequences in this sample. The chain is built from TRBV5-1 and TRBJ1-2; 7 positions match TRBD1. V was pared by 2 bases and J by 8 bases, with 3 bases of the junction left unmatched. This CDR3 spans 12 amino acids. Germline CDR1 is SGHRS and CDR2 is YFSETQ. In DNA form, the CDR3 reads TGCGCCAGCAGCTTAGAGGGGGCCGGCTACACCTTC. It specifies CASSLEGAGYTF.

This chain uses TRBV28 with TRBJ1-5, with 7 bases fitting TRBD1. Germline CDR1 MDHEN, CDR2 SYDVKM. V was clipped by 3 bases and J by 6 bases; unmatched bases: 8. The CDR3 loop spans 15 amino acids. CDR3: CASSLGPGGIQPQHF. The CDR3 bases are TGTGCCAGCAGTTTGGGCCCAGGGGGAATTCAGCCCCAGCATTTT.

The chain uses TRBV15 and TRBJ2-7; 9 nucleotides agree with TRBD2. The V gene end was trimmed by 1 base and the J gene end by 4 bases; junction bases not matched to a gene: 11. This CDR3 spans 17 amino acids. In germline, CDR1 is LNHNV, CDR2 YYDKDF (reference sequence). The CDR3 here is CATSRVSGRPTRYEQYF. Written as DNA, the CDR3 is TGTGCCACCAGCAGAGTCAGCGGGAGGCCCACCAGATACGAGCAGTACTTC. Full variable domain (rest looked up from reference TRBV15 and TRBJ2-7): DAMVIQNPRYQVTQFGKPVTLSCSQTLNHNVMYWYQQKSSQAPKLLFHYYDKDFNNEADTPDNFQSRRPNTSFCFLDIRSPGLGDTAMYLCATSRVSGRPTRYEQYFGPGTRLTVT.

The chain recombines TRBV28 with TRBJ2-1; tentatively, D is TRBD2 (7 bases). The germline V gene has CDR1 MDHEN and CDR2 SYDVKM. This CDR3 is 17 amino acids long. V lost 8 bases, J lost 8 bases, and 28 bases lay in between. The CDR3 DNA reads TGTGCCAGCGCGAGAGGGGGGGGATCCCGGGCTGGTTATGAGCAGTTCTTC. This codes for CASARGGGSRAGYEQFF.

This chain joins TRBV27 and TRBJ2-3; 9 nucleotides align to TRBD2. V trimming: 6 bases; J trimming: 6 bases; junction bases outside the gene matches: 13. This CDR3 has 16 amino acids. The germline gives CDR1 MNHEY, CDR2 SMNVEV (reference sequence). The CDR3 bases are TGTGCCAGCAGAGGGGTAGCGGGAGTGTTAATGGATACGCAGTATTTT. Its protein is CASRGVAGVLMDTQYF.

The chain recombines TRBV6-5 with TRBJ1-4; D uncertain. Germline V gene data show CDR1 as MNHEY and CDR2 as SVGAGI. CDR3 length: 13 amino acids. V was trimmed by 5 bases and J by 9 bases, leaving 13 bases between them. This CDR3 reads CASSDPRGKKLFF. DNA of the CDR3: TGTGCCAGCAGTGACCCGCGAGGGAAAAAACTGTTTTTT.

The chain joins TRBV5-6 to TRBJ1-2, with 7 bases lining up with TRBD1. CDR3 length: 13 residues. Trimming at V came to 5 bases and at J to 3 bases, leaving 4 bases not matched to a gene. The germline V gene has CDR1 SGHDT and CDR2 YYEEEE. This chain's CDR3 is CASRKTGYYGYTF. The DNA for the CDR3 is TGTGCCAGCAGAAAGACAGGGTACTATGGCTACACCTTC. Full variable domain (remainder filled in from reference TRBV5-6 and TRBJ1-2): DAGVTQSPTHLIKTRGQQVTLRCSPKSGHDTVSWYQQALGQGPQFIFQYYEEEERQRGNFPDRFSGHQFPNYSSELNVNALLLGDSALYLCASRKTGYYGYTFGSGTRLTVV.

The table lists this clone with a count of one. The rearrangement uses TRBV27 and TRBJ2-3; possibly TRBD1 for D (5 bases). Trimming removed 4 bases from V and 0 bases from J, with 11 bases in between. The CDR3 runs 15 residues. Per the germline V gene, CDR1 is MNHEY and CDR2 is SMNVEV (reference sequence). The CDR3: CASSSPRASTDTQYF. The CDR3 region has the DNA TGTGCCAGCAGTTCCCCCAGGGCGAGCACAGATACGCAGTATTTT.

V usage is TRBV5-6 and J usage is TRBJ2-3; no clear D gene. The CDR3 runs to 16 residues. V was pared by 4 bases and J by 3 bases, with 18 bases between. CDR1 SGHDT and CDR2 YYEEEE come from the germline V gene. CDR3 bases: TGTGCCAGCAGCCCGGGTTCCGGGTTCTGGACAGATACGCAGTATTTT. Translation gives CASSPGSGFWTDTQYF.

The chain employs TRBV6-1 and TRBJ1-5, with D maybe TRBD1 (5 bases). Looked up from germline, CDR1 is MNHNS and CDR2 is SASEGT. The CDR3 is 14 residues long. Trimming stripped 8 bases from V and 1 base from J, with 12 bases between. DNA of the CDR3: TGTGCCAGCCTCTTTGGGGGGAGCAATCAGCCCCAGCATTTT. Translating gives CASLFGGSNQPQHF.